This TCR beta chain was captured by sequencing in a study of blood T cell repertoires in COVID-19. On the study more broadly: The cDNA or gDNA used as material had been derived from T cells, B-cell-depleted T cells, or PBMCs.

Trimming removed 6 bases from V and 8 bases from J, with 11 bases in between. This CDR3 is built from 13 residues. Under the authors' procedure: Nucleated cell counts were estimated from reference gene primer amplification. The protocol was immunoSEQ multiplex PCR, while the TCRdb copy is restricted to in-frame clones and leaves out a portion. V and J calls and clone size are copied from that table; D and trimming were computed from the DNA. This sample has about 230,000 clones, with roughly 83% found just once. This sequence originates from a woman between 65 and 79 years old with active or convalescent COVID-19. The V call is TRBV12-3 or TRBV12-4, the J call TRBJ1-6; D gene unclear. Material: peripheral blood. The CDR3 region is CASSLPGDSPLHF. In nucleotides, the CDR3 is TGTGCCAGCAGCTTACCCGGGGATTCACCCCTCCACTTT.